These 17 T cell receptor delta chains came from one sample sequenced in a study of gamma-delta T cells after stem cell transplantation. TCRdb re-analyzed the RT-PCR reads via CATT. The sample consists of thousands of delta-chain clones, approximately 3% of them appearing once. The specimen was gamma-delta T cells. These receptors came from a human donor. It is not recorded whose cells these are; they may come from a transplant donor.

V is TRDV2 and J is TRDJ1, with TRDD3 matching over 11 bases. V gave up 0 bases and J gave up 1 base; unmatched junction bases: 9. Germline-derived CDR1 and CDR2 are GEAIGNYY and EKD. The CDR3 consists of 18 residues. In DNA, the CDR3 is TGTGCCTGTGACACCGTTGATGGGGGATACGCTTCCACCGATAAACTCATCTTT. It yields the protein CACDTVDGGYASTDKLIF.

Note on this clone: A far larger clone differs by one base, so this is likely a read error. The chain carries TRDV2 and TRDJ3; 12 bases map to TRDD3. CDR3 length: 20 residues. Germline V lookup: CDR1 GEAIGNYY, CDR2 EKD. The CDR3 region is CACDTVLGDTDSWDTQQMFF. The DNA for the CDR3 is TGTGCCTGTGACACCGTACTGGGGGATACCGACTCCTGGGACACCCAACAGATGTTTTTC.

A few counts support this clone. This sequence is one base from a far larger clone and is likely a read error. The same CDR3 can be traced to other DNA sequences in this sample. This chain links TRDV2 with TRDJ1; the match to TRDD3 covers 11 bases. The CDR3 is 18 residues long. Germline V gives CDR1 GEAIGNYY, CDR2 EKD. The CDR3 loop is CACDTVDGGYAGTDKLIF. The CDR3 nucleotides are TGTGCCTGTGACACCGTTGATGGGGGATACGCAGGGACCGATAAACTCATCTTC.

The gene calls are TRDV2 and TRDJ1; 8 bases are shared with TRDD3. V gave up 1 base and J gave up 5 bases; unmatched junction bases: 5. This CDR3 contains 14 residues. The germline V gene has CDR1 GEAIGNYY and CDR2 EKD. This chain's CDR3 is CACDTLGATDKLIF. The CDR3 nucleotides read TGTGCCTGTGACACACTGGGGGCTACAGATAAACTCATCTTT.

This clone has more than one count but fewer than ten. This likely came from a read error, as a far larger clone is one base away. In the same sample, other DNA sequences code for this CDR3. The CDR3 DNA reads TGTGCCTGTGACACCGTTCCCACGAGGGGCCCGGGGATACCCAGCCAACTCTTCTTT. This translates into CACDTVPTRGPGIPSQLFF. The chain joins TRDV2 to TRDJ2; 8 bases align to TRDD3. CDR3 length equals 19 residues. Trimming cost V 0 bases and J 11 bases; bases outside gene matches: 22. Germline values: CDR1 GEAIGNYY, CDR2 EKD.

For this clone: A much more abundant neighbour one base away suggests this may be a read error. Additional DNA sequences in this sample encode the identical CDR3. This sequence joins TRDV2 and TRDJ1; the match to TRDD3 covers 10 bases. Germline CDR1 and CDR2: GEAIGNYY and EKD. The CDR3 contains 18 residues. CDR3 region: CACDTGTLLGDSPDKLIF. CDR3 coding DNA: TGTGCCTGCGACACCGGTACTTTGCTGGGGGATAGCCCCGATAAACTCATCTTT.

About this clone itself: This DNA's translation differs at residue 7 from TCRdb's protein, which comes from a much larger clone; a read error is likely, and the protein shown is translated from the DNA. The chain joins TRDV2 to TRDJ3; D is ambiguous. Germline CDR1 GEAIGNYY, CDR2 EKD. CDR3 length equals 18 residues. The V end lost 1 base, the J end lost 0 bases, and 12 bases lay between the germline ends. CDR3 in amino acids: CACDTTEASSWDTRQMFF. Written as DNA, the CDR3 is TGTGCCTGTGACACTACTGAGGCAAGCTCCTGGGACACCCGACAGATGTTTTTC.

This clone is classed as large. Other DNA sequences in this specimen translate into the identical CDR3. The chain has TRDV2 and TRDJ3; 8 bases match TRDD3. V shed 0 bases, J shed 0 bases, and the junction held 6 bases outside the gene matches. The CDR3 length is 19 residues. Germline-derived CDR1 and CDR2 are GEAIGNYY and EKD. CDR3: CACDTAGDTNSWDTRQMFF. The CDR3 coding sequence is TGTGCCTGTGACACCGCTGGGGATACCAACTCCTGGGACACCCGACAGATGTTTTTC.

The chain combines TRDV2 with TRDJ1, with 7 positions matching TRDD3. Germline CDR1 GEAIGNYY, CDR2 EKD. After removal of 3 bases from V and 0 bases from J, the junction contained 15 bases not matched to a gene. The CDR3 runs 18 residues. CDR3 nucleotides: TGTGCCTGTGACCCTCTTACTGAACTGGGGTCCAACACCGATAAACTCATCTTT. Encoded protein: CACDPLTELGSNTDKLIF.

With regard to this clone: A far larger clone differs by one base, so this is likely a read error. This chain links TRDV2 with TRDJ1, with 9 bases aligning to TRDD3. This CDR3 is built from 15 residues. Germline V gives CDR1 GEAIGNYY, CDR2 EKD. CDR3 region: CARDNLGDQDDKLIF. CDR3 nucleotide sequence: TGTGCCCGTGACAACCTGGGGGATCAGGACGATAAACTCATCTTT.

This clone was counted only a few times. The protein that TCRdb holds for this DNA derives from a much larger clone and differs from the translated DNA at residue 10, which likely indicates a read error; the protein shown here is translated from the DNA. J is TRDJ1 and V is TRDV2, with 11 nucleotides matching TRDD3. The CDR3 totals 16 residues. CDR1 is GEAIGNYY, CDR2 EKD, per germline. V was pared by 2 bases and J by 0 bases, with 4 bases of the junction left unmatched. The CDR3 sequence is CACDKLGDTDTDKLIF. CDR3 sequence (DNA): TGTGCCTGTGACAAGTTGGGGGATACGGACACCGATAAACTCATCTTT.

Regarding this clone: A far larger clone is just one base off, so this is likely a read error. Distinct nucleotide sequences in the sample also encode this CDR3. V is TRDV2 and J is TRDJ1, with TRDD3 identical over 10 bases. V was clipped by 3 bases and J by 0 bases; unmatched bases: 27. This CDR3 contains 23 residues. Germline CDR1 and CDR2: GEAIGNYY and EKD. CDR3 sequence reads: CACDSIPEAGGYAGQGYTDKLIF. In DNA, the CDR3 is TGTGCCTGTGACTCCATTCCCGAGGCCGGGGGATACGCAGGTCAGGGGTACACCGATAAACTCATCTTT.

This clone was picked up a small number of times. The chain employs TRDV2 and TRDJ1; the D gene is possibly TRDD3 (6 bases). CDR1 is GEAIGNYY and CDR2 is EKD in the germline V gene. This CDR3 region has 19 residues. V was shortened by 3 bases and J by 0 bases, with 25 bases between the two germline ends. CDR3 protein: CACDPLTLYPGIHTDKLIF. The CDR3 bases are TGTGCCTGTGACCCACTCACCTTATACCCGGGGATCCACACCGATAAACTCATCTTT.

This clone is medium-sized by share. The chain combines TRDV1 with TRDJ1; 8 bases agree with TRDD2. The CDR3 is 21 amino acids. V was pared by 3 bases and J by 0 bases, with 21 bases of the junction left unmatched. Per germline, CDR1 TSWWSYY and CDR2 QGS. The CDR3 DNA is TGTGCTCTTGGGGACCCATCTTCCTACCGGGTCGGGGTAGTGTACACCGATAAACTCATCTTT. As protein: CALGDPSSYRVGVVYTDKLIF.

This clone counts as large (0.1 to 1%). Other nucleotide sequences from this sample produce the same CDR3. This chain joins TRDV2 and TRDJ1; 12 bases line up with TRDD3. With V trimmed by 0 bases and J by 2 bases, 9 bases remained unmatched. The CDR3 length is 18 residues. CDR1 and CDR2 from the germline V gene are GEAIGNYY and EKD. CDR3 nucleotide sequence: TGTGCCTGTGACACCCTAGCCCCTGGGGGATACGGGACCGATAAACTCATCTTT. Its translation: CACDTLAPGGYGTDKLIF.

This clone is medium-sized within its sample. V and J are TRDV2 and TRDJ1; 12 bases are a match to TRDD3. Trimming at V came to 3 bases and at J to 0 bases, leaving 13 bases not matched to a gene. CDR1 and CDR2 from the germline V gene are GEAIGNYY and EKD. The CDR3 covers 19 residues. The CDR3 is CACDPTGGYLLPYTDKLIF. DNA for the CDR3: TGTGCCTGTGACCCTACTGGGGGATACCTCCTTCCGTACACCGATAAACTCATCTTT.

This clone was counted only a few times. This is likely an artifact of a read error, given a far larger clone one base away. The same CDR3 can be traced to other DNA sequences in this sample. The V and J genes are TRDV2 and TRDJ1; 7 bases agree with TRDD3. Germline CDR1 is GEAIGNYY and CDR2 is EKD. This CDR3 is built from 17 residues. Here the CDR3 reads CACDTLGVTVYTDKLIF. The CDR3 bases are TGTGCCTGCGACACTCTGGGGGTCACCGTGTACACCGATAAACTCATCTTT.